These 30 T cell receptor beta chains share one sample of origin, sequenced in a study of T cell responses to AZD1222 COVID-19 vaccine. Some clones are missing from TCRdb's copy, which holds only in-frame ones; the method was immunoSEQ multiplex PCR. In the table there are approximately 97,000 clones, approximately 88% of which are singletons. Sequencing was performed on peripheral blood, taken on day 0 of AZD1222 vaccination. Source of these receptors: an adult in good health.

This clone was recorded once. The genes are TRBV28 and TRBJ2-7, with D maybe TRBD2 (6 bases). Germline CDR1 reads MDHEN; CDR2 reads SYDVKM. Trimming took off 7 bases at V and 2 bases at J, with 12 bases between the two ends. This CDR3 region has 13 residues. Here the CDR3 reads CASTGTPPYEQYF. CDR3 coding DNA: TGTGCCAGCACCGGGACTCCTCCCTACGAGCAGTACTTC.

J is TRBJ2-1 and V is TRBV7-2, with 9 positions matching TRBD2. The CDR3 runs 15 residues. The germline CDR1 and CDR2 sequences are SGHTA and FQGNSA. With 1 base clipped from V and 7 bases from J, the junction kept 5 bases outside the gene matches. DNA of the CDR3: TGTGCCAGCAGCTTAGGGTTCGCGGGAGGGAATGAGCAGTTCTTC. It specifies CASSLGFAGGNEQFF.

The sample holds a few counts of this clone. The chain joins TRBV4-3 to TRBJ1-2, with 12 bases identical to TRBD1. CDR3 size: 14 residues. The germline gives CDR1 LGHNA, CDR2 YSLEER. V gave up 1 base and J gave up 9 bases; unmatched junction bases: 3. CDR3 sequence (DNA): TGCGCCAGCAGCCAAGGGGACAGGGGGCCCAGCTACACCTTC. Translation gives CASSQGDRGPSYTF.

The rearrangement joins TRBV9 to TRBJ2-3; 8 bases match TRBD1. From germline, CDR1 is SGDLS and CDR2 YYNGEE. The V segment lost 2 bases and the J segment 0 bases; nucleotides outside the gene matches: 5. This CDR3 has 16 residues. CDR3 sequence reads: CASSVAGTGSTDTQYF. CDR3 nucleotides: TGTGCCAGCAGCGTCGCGGGGACAGGAAGCACAGATACGCAGTATTTT.

V gene TRBV3-1 (or the pseudogene TRBV3-2) combines with J gene TRBJ2-5; the match to TRBD1 covers 10 bases. Germline loops: CDR1 LGHDT, CDR2 YNNKEL (reference sequence). The CDR3 has 16 residues. J gave up 5 bases and V 0 bases, and 6 bases lay outside the gene matches. CDR3 amino acids: CASSQETGGFGETQYF. DNA for the CDR3: TGTGCCAGCAGCCAAGAGACAGGGGGCTTTGGGGAGACCCAGTACTTC.

The V call is TRBV24-1, the J call TRBJ2-1, with 10 bases that match TRBD2. The V gene end was trimmed by 9 bases and the J gene end by 4 bases; junction bases not matched to a gene: 2. The CDR3 totals 13 residues. CDR1 is KGHDR, CDR2 SFDVKD, per germline. CDR3 DNA sequence: TGTGCCACCGGGACTAGCGAATACAATGAGCAGTTCTTC. Amino acids: CATGTSEYNEQFF.

The chain has TRBV13 and TRBJ1-1, with 9 bases that match TRBD1. Unmatched junction bases numbered 7, after V lost 5 bases and J lost 0 bases. The germline gives CDR1 PRHDT, CDR2 FYEKMQ (reference sequence). This CDR3 spans 16 amino acids. The CDR3 region has the DNA TGTGCCAGCAGCCCCACAGGGGGCGGCATGAACACTGAAGCTTTCTTT. Encoded protein: CASSPTGGGMNTEAFF. The variable domain in full, completed from reference TRBV13 and TRBJ1-1, reads AAGVIQSPRHLIKEKRETATLKCYPIPRHDTVYWYQQGPGQDPQFLISFYEKMQSDKGSIPDRFSAQQFSDYHSELNMSSLELGDSALYFCASSPTGGGMNTEAFFGQGTRLTVV.

The sample holds one count of this clone. The chain combines TRBV12-5 with TRBJ1-1, with unresolved D. V lost 4 bases and J 6 bases, leaving 9 bases between the germline ends. Per germline, CDR1 LGHNT and CDR2 FRNRAP. This CDR3 is 12 amino acids long. The CDR3 sequence: CASGSRRAEAFF. CDR3 in DNA: TGTGCTAGTGGTTCGCGGAGAGCTGAAGCTTTCTTT.

The chain is built from TRBV4-3 and TRBJ1-4, with D perhaps TRBD1 (5 bases). CDR1 and CDR2 (germline): LGHNA, YSLEER. The CDR3 has 16 residues. Trimming removed 2 bases at V and 7 bases at J, with 17 bases between. The CDR3 reads CASSQTGGGGGEKLFF. The CDR3 DNA sequence: TGCGCCAGCAGCCAAACCGGGGGGGGAGGAGGTGAAAAACTGTTTTTT.

The gene calls are TRBV11-2 and TRBJ2-3, with 9 bases matching TRBD2. The CDR3 has 15 residues. From germline, CDR1 is SGHAT and CDR2 FQNNGV. With V trimmed by 1 base and J by 14 bases, 13 bases remained unmatched. The CDR3 sequence: CASSLGGSGGVRGYF. The CDR3 DNA reads TGTGCCAGCAGCTTAGGGGGTAGCGGGGGAGTCCGGGGGTATTTT.

This clone was detected only once. J is TRBJ2-6 and V is TRBV6-5; 7 bases line up with TRBD1. Germline CDR1 and CDR2: MNHEY and SVGAGI. CDR3 length equals 15 residues. J was trimmed by 4 bases and V by 5 bases; bases with no gene match: 5. The DNA of the CDR3 is TGTGCCAGCAGTCCCGACAGGGCCGGGGCCAACGTCCTGACTTTC. This sequence encodes CASSPDRAGANVLTF.

The V and J genes are TRBV24-1 and TRBJ1-4; no definite D call. CDR1 is KGHDR, CDR2 SFDVKD, per germline. V dropped 4 bases and J dropped 8 bases, with 7 bases sitting between them. This CDR3 comprises 12 residues. CDR3 in amino acids: CATSDEAEKLFF. The CDR3 DNA reads TGTGCCACCAGTGACGAAGCAGAAAAACTGTTTTTT.

The J gene is TRBJ1-6, the V gene TRBV7-6, with D tentatively TRBD1 (6 bases). Trimming took 2 bases from V and 5 from J, leaving 13 bases between them. This CDR3 is built from 16 residues. Looked up from germline, CDR1 is SGHVS and CDR2 is FNYEAQ. CDR3 nucleotides: TGTGCCAGCAGCTTAACCCGGGGGCCCAATAATTCACCCCTCCACTTT. This translates into CASSLTRGPNNSPLHF.

V is TRBV6-5 and J is TRBJ2-7; 7 positions agree with TRBD1. Germline-derived CDR1 and CDR2 are MNHEY and SVGAGI. With V trimmed by 7 bases and J by 5 bases, 5 bases remained unmatched. The CDR3 has 12 amino acids. CDR3 bases: TGTGCCAGCACTATCCAGGGGGACGAGCAGTACGTC. Its translation is CASTIQGDEQYV.

This clone was picked up a small number of times. The chain couples TRBV7-2 to TRBJ1-1, with no clear D. Trimming stripped 5 bases from V and 1 base from J, with 11 bases between. Germline values: CDR1 SGHTA, CDR2 FQGNSA. This CDR3 region has 14 residues. CDR3 region: CASSVSHQNTEAFF. CDR3 sequence (DNA): TGTGCCAGCAGCGTATCCCACCAGAACACTGAAGCTTTCTTT.

This rearrangement joins TRBV29-1 to TRBJ1-2; D might be TRBD1 (5 bases). CDR1 and CDR2 (germline): SQVTM, ANQGSEA. The CDR3 loop spans 13 amino acids. V gave up 7 bases and J gave up 4 bases, with 16 bases separating them. In DNA form, the CDR3 reads TGCAGCGCCGAAAGGGGTCGCGGCTATGGCTACACCTTC. Its protein is CSAERGRGYGYTF.

The chain combines TRBV25-1 with TRBJ1-2; D unclear. CDR3 length: 14 amino acids. Germline V gives CDR1 MGHDK, CDR2 SYGVNS. Trimming left V 5 bases short and J 0 bases short, with 10 bases between. The chain's CDR3 is CASSWQRANYGYTF. CDR3 in DNA: TGTGCCAGCAGTTGGCAGAGAGCTAACTATGGCTACACCTTC.

The V and J genes are TRBV30 and TRBJ1-6; D is perhaps TRBD1 (6 bases). Germline CDR1 is GTSNPN and CDR2 is SVGIG (reference sequence). This CDR3 is 13 amino acids long. With 5 bases removed from V and 4 bases from J, the gap between germline ends came to 9 bases. The CDR3 reads CAWGTGYNSPLHF. CDR3 sequence (DNA): TGTGCCTGGGGTACAGGGTATAATTCACCCCTCCACTTT.

This rearrangement joins TRBV19 to TRBJ1-1; possible D gene TRBD1, 5 bases. Germline V gene sequence: CDR1 LNHDA, CDR2 SQIVND (reference sequence). This CDR3 is 14 amino acids long. The V and J ends lost 4 bases and 3 bases respectively, with 12 bases between them. CDR3 residues: CASSTVTEYTEAFF. CDR3 nucleotide sequence: TGTGCCAGTAGTACGGTGACAGAATACACTGAAGCTTTCTTT.

The chain has TRBV30 and TRBJ1-4; D may be TRBD1 (5 bases). The germline V gene encodes CDR1 GTSNPN and CDR2 SVGIG (reference sequence). Trimming removed 6 bases at V and 4 bases at J, with 12 bases between. The length of the CDR3 is 13 residues. CDR3: CACPGPNNEKLFF. The CDR3 DNA is TGTGCCTGTCCGGGACCTAATAATGAAAAACTGTTTTTT.

A single count supports this clone. Here the CDR3 DNA reads TGTGCCAGCTCTGTCAGGGTTGAGCAGTTCTTC. This encodes CASSVRVEQFF. This chain uses TRBV28 with TRBJ2-1; D might be TRBD1 (5 bases). V gave up 8 bases and J gave up 9 bases, with 11 bases separating them. Germline values: CDR1 MDHEN, CDR2 SYDVKM. The CDR3 length is 11 residues. Based on the CDR3 plus reference TRBV28 and TRBJ2-1, the full variable domain is DVKVTQSSRYLVKRTGEKVFLECVQDMDHENMFWYRQDPGLGLRLIYFSYDVKMKEKGDIPEGYSVSREKKERFSLILESASTNQTSMYLCASSVRVEQFFGPGTRLTVL.

V usage is TRBV5-5 and J usage is TRBJ1-1; D uncertain. Germline loops: CDR1 SGHKS, CDR2 YYEKEE (reference sequence). The length of the CDR3 is 14 residues. V lost 0 bases and J 1 base, leaving 7 bases between the germline ends. The CDR3 spells CASSLAVANTEAFF. In nucleotides, the CDR3 is TGTGCCAGCAGCTTGGCCGTGGCGAACACTGAAGCTTTCTTT.

This chain connects TRBV7-2 to TRBJ1-6; weak D call: TRBD1 (6 bases). The CDR3 length is 14 residues. With 4 bases removed from V and 4 bases from J, the gap between germline ends came to 8 bases. Germline V gene sequence: CDR1 SGHTA, CDR2 FQGNSA. In nucleotides, the CDR3 is TGTGCCAGCAGCTCCGGACAGTATAATTCACCCCTCCACTTT. Translated, it gives CASSSGQYNSPLHF.

This clone was seen only once. The gene calls are TRBV4-2 and TRBJ2-1, with D possibly called TRBD1 or TRBD2 (5 bases each). The germline gives CDR1 LGHNA, CDR2 YNFKEQ. The CDR3 totals 17 residues. Trimming took off 0 bases at V and 4 bases at J, with 16 bases between the two ends. CDR3 DNA sequence: TGTGCCAGCAGCCAAGATCAGGCAAGGGGACCTTACAATGAGCAGTTCTTC. Translating it yields CASSQDQARGPYNEQFF.

This rearrangement joins TRBV30 to TRBJ1-4; no firm D call. This CDR3 has 12 residues. V was clipped by 4 bases and J by 4 bases, with 7 bases between them. Germline CDR1 is GTSNPN and CDR2 is SVGIG (reference sequence). As DNA, the CDR3 is TGTGCCTGGAACAGAGATAATGAAAAACTGTTTTTT. Its protein product is CAWNRDNEKLFF.

The rearrangement joins TRBV10-3 to TRBJ1-5; no clear D gene. CDR1 is ENHRY and CDR2 is SYGVKD in the germline V gene. The CDR3 spans 15 residues. Between the trimmed V and J ends, which lost 3 bases and 2 bases, there was a span of 11 bases. The CDR3 reads CAISDDGIGNQPQHF. The CDR3 DNA sequence: TGTGCCATCAGTGACGATGGGATAGGCAATCAGCCCCAGCATTTT.

V is TRBV6-4 and J is TRBJ1-2; 7 bases are shared with TRBD1. The CDR3 consists of 15 residues. Germline V gene data show CDR1 as MRHNA and CDR2 as SNTAGT. Losses at the gene ends were 6 bases for V and 7 bases for J; bases not matched to a gene: 14. CDR3 nucleotide sequence: TGTGCCAGCAGACCCGGGACAGCCTACGGAGGTGGCTACACCTTC. Its protein is CASRPGTAYGGGYTF.

The rearrangement links TRBV4-3 to TRBJ1-1; 10 bases agree with TRBD1. CDR1 and CDR2 from the germline V gene are LGHNA and YSLEER. The trim removed 0 bases at V and 2 bases at J, leaving 12 bases unmatched. The CDR3 has 19 residues. In nucleotides, the CDR3 is TGCGCCAGCAGCCAAGAGATCATGGGGACAGGGGCCCTAAACACTGAAGCTTTCTTT. It codes for CASSQEIMGTGALNTEAFF.

The genes are TRBV11-3 and TRBJ1-3; weak D call: TRBD1 (5 bases). This CDR3 has 15 amino acids. Germline V lookup: CDR1 SGHNT, CDR2 YENEEA. Trimming pared 3 bases from V and 4 bases from J, leaving 13 bases between. The CDR3: CASSLTAEWGNTIYF. The CDR3 DNA is TGTGCCAGCAGCTTGACAGCCGAATGGGGAAACACCATATATTTT.

The chain has TRBV24-1 and TRBJ1-1; D not resolved. The CDR3 runs to 13 residues. Germline V gene data show CDR1 as KGHDR and CDR2 as SFDVKD. V was trimmed by 4 bases and J by 6 bases, leaving 11 bases between them. The CDR3 DNA follows: TGTGCCACCAGTGACCCCTCTGGAGCTGAAGCTTTCTTT. Its translation is CATSDPSGAEAFF.